This entry is about one T cell receptor beta chain. Use of 60 Vbeta and 13 Jbeta primers characterized the PCR. The assay was immunoSEQ multiplex PCR, and TCRdb's table has in-frame clones only and misses some. This sample carries 75,000 to 90,000 clones, less than 80% of them seen once, and the ten largest clones take around 16%. These data are taken from a study of cytomegalovirus exposure and HLA in healthy donors. The CDR3 totals 15 residues. Germline V gene lookup returns CDR1 SGDLS and CDR2 YYNGEE. J was trimmed by 5 bases and V by 4 bases; bases with no gene match: 10. The rearrangement uses TRBV9 and TRBJ1-1; 8 bases map to TRBD1. The sequencing input was PBMCs. The source is a woman aged 40 to 49 in good health and CMV-seropositive. CDR3 region: CASSSHHTGGTEAFF. The DNA for the CDR3 is TGTGCCAGCAGCTCCCACCACACAGGGGGGACTGAAGCTTTCTTT.